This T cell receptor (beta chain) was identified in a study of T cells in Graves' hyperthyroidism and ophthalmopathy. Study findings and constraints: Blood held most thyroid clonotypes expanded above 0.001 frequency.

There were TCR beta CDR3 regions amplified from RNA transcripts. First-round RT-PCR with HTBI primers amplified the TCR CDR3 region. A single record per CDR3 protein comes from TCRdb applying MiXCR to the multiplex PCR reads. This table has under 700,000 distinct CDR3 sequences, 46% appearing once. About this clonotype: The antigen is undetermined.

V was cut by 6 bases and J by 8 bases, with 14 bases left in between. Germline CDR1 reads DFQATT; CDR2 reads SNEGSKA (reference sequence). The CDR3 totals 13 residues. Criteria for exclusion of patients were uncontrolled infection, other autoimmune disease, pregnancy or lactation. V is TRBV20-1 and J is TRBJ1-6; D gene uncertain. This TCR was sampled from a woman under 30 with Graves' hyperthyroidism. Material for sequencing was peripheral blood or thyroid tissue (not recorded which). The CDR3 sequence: CSAAVSNDSPLHF. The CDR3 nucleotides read TGCAGTGCAGCGGTTTCGAATGATTCACCCCTCCACTTT.